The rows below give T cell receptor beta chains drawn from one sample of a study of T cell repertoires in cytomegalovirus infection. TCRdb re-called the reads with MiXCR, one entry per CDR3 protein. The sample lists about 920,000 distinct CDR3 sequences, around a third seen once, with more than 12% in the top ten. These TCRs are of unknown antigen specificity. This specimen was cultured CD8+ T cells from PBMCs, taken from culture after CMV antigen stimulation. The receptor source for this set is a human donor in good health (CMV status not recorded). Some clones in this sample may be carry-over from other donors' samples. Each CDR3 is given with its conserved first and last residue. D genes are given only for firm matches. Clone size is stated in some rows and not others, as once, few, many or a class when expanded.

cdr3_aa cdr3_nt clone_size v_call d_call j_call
CASSPLMRGPAEAFF TGTGCCAGCAGCCCCCTGATGCGGGGGCCGGCTGAAGCTTTCTTT few TRBV14 NA TRBJ1-1
CASSQGTSGGVGTGELFF TGCGCCAGCAGCCAAGGGACTAGCGGGGGGGTCGGCACCGGGGAGCTGTTTTTT few TRBV4-1 TRBD2 TRBJ2-2
CASSFQNTEAFF TGTGCCAGCAGCTTCCAGAACACTGAAGCTTTCTTT many TRBV7-9 NA TRBJ1-1
CASSLDPFGLVGEDETQYF TGTGCCAGCAGCTTAGACCCGTTTGGACTAGTGGGGGAGGATGAGACCCAGTACTTC NA TRBV7-6 TRBD2 TRBJ2-5
CAVKRGAVETQYF TGTGCCGTCAAACGGGGGGCCGTGGAGACCCAGTACTTC NA TRBV2 NA TRBJ2-5
CASSYSGIPGNQPQHF TGTGCCAGCAGTTACTCGGGAATTCCCGGCAATCAGCCCCAGCATTTT many TRBV6-2/TRBV6-3 NA TRBJ1-5
CASSSLTVGPDTQYF TGTGCCAGCAGTTCCTTGACCGTAGGCCCAGATACGCAGTATTTT NA TRBV6-2/TRBV6-3 NA TRBJ2-3
CSVDPGTGYEKLFF TGCAGCGTTGACCCGGGGACAGGATATGAAAAACTGTTTTTT few TRBV29-1 TRBD1 TRBJ1-4
CASSPRQEGNTIYF TGTGCCAGCAGCCCCCGGCAGGAAGGAAACACCATATATTTT NA TRBV11-2 NA TRBJ1-3
CASSFSQSGDEQYF TGTGCCAGCAGTTTTTCACAATCCGGGGACGAGCAGTACTTC once TRBV27 NA TRBJ2-7
CASSISGLVPSPYSNQPQHF TGTGCCAGCAGCATCTCGGGCCTCGTGCCCAGTCCCTATAGCAATCAGCCCCAGCATTTT many TRBV12-3/TRBV12-4 NA TRBJ1-5
CASSFTSGELFF TGTGCCAGCAGTTTTACTAGCGGGGAGCTGTTTTTT few TRBV27 NA TRBJ2-2
CASSDSSYTF TGTGCCAGCAGCGACAGTAGCTACACCTTC NA TRBV6-1 NA TRBJ1-2
CASRAERRSGNTIYF TGTGCCAGCAGGGCAGAAAGACGTTCTGGAAACACCATATATTTT NA TRBV7-9 NA TRBJ1-3
CASSIGQGGRNRAEAFF TGTGCCAGCAGCATCGGACAGGGCGGACGAAATCGCGCTGAAGCTTTCTTT many TRBV7-2 TRBD1 TRBJ1-1
CASSVEISGRRGYTF TGTGCCAGTAGTGTAGAGATTTCGGGACGTAGGGGCTACACCTTC NA TRBV19 NA TRBJ1-2